The present TCR beta chain was sequenced within a study of T-cell reconstitution after alpha-beta-depleted transplantation in children. Germline lookup yields CDR1 DFQATT and CDR2 SNEGSKA (reference sequence). The CDR3 is made up of 14 amino acids. V gave up 4 bases and J gave up 2 bases, with 14 bases separating them. TCRbeta library construction was performed incorporating unique molecular identifiers. TCRdb used MiXCR to reprocess the PCR reads, holding one entry per CDR3 protein. The sample includes almost 600,000 distinct CDR3 sequences, around 27% of them seen just once. Regarding the study as a whole: Diversity of TCRbeta at day 60 was high in some patients, arising from surviving recipient T cells and thymic progenitors. Reportedly, roughly two months post-transplant, alpha-beta T cells arose from several hundred expanded graft clones.

With regard to this clonotype: Its cognate antigen is unknown.

This receptor was obtained from a boy younger than two with Wiskott-Aldrich syndrome, due to receive a stem cell transplant. The chain carries TRBV20-1 and TRBJ2-5; perhaps TRBD2 as D (6 bases). Source: PBMCs, taken before TCRalphabeta/CD19-depleted stem cell transplant. The CDR3 sequence is CSAKHGTSQETQYF. CDR3 nucleotide sequence: TGCAGTGCTAAACACGGGACTTCACAAGAGACCCAGTACTTC.